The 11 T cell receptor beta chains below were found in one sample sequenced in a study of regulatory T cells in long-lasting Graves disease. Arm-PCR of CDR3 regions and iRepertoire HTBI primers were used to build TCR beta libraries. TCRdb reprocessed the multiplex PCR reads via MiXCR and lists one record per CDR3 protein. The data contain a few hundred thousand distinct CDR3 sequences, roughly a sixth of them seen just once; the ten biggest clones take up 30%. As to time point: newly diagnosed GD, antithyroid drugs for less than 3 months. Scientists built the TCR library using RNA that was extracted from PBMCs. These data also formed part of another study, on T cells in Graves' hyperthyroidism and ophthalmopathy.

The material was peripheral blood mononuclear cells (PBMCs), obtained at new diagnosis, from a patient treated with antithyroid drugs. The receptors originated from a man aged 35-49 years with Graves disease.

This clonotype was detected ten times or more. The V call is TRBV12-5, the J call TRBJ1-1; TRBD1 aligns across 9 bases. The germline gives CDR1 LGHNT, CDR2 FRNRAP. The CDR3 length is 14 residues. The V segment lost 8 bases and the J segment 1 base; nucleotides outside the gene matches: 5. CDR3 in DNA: TGTGCTAGTTCCCGGGACAGGGCGAACACTGAAGCTTTCTTT. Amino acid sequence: CASSRDRANTEAFF.

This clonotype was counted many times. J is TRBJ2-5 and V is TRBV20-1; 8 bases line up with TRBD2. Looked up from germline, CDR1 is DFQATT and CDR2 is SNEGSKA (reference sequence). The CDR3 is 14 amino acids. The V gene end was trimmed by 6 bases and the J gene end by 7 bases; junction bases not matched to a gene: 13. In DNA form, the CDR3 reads TGCAGTGCCTTCCAGCGGGGGCCTAGGGGGACCCAGTACTTC. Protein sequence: CSAFQRGPRGTQYF.

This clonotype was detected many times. DNA of the CDR3: TGTGCCAGCACCAGAACCGGCCGCACAGATACGCAGTATTTT. It encodes CASTRTGRTDTQYF. This chain connects TRBV11-2 to TRBJ2-3; no clear D. The CDR3 is 14 amino acids. V dropped 7 bases and J dropped 1 base, with 12 bases sitting between them. Germline assignment: CDR1 SGHAT and CDR2 FQNNGV.

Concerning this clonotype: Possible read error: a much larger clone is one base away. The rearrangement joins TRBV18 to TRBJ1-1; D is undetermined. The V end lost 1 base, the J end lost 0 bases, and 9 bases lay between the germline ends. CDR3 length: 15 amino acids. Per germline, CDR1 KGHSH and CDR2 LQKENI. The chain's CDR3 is CASSPQRVVNTEAFF. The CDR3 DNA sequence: TGTGCCAGCTCACCACAGCGGGTTGTGAACACTGAAGCTTTCTTT. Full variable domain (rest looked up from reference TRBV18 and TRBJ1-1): NAGVMQNPRHLVRRRGQEARLRCSPMKGHSHVYWYRQLPEEGLKFMVYLQKENIIDESGMPKERFSAEFPKEGPSILRIQQVVRGDSAAYFCASSPQRVVNTEAFFGQGTRLTVV.

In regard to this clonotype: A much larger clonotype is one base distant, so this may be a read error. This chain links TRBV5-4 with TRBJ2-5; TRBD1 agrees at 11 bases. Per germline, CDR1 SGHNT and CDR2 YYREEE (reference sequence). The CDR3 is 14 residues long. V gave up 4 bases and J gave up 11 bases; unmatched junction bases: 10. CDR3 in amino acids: CASSGGQGGDEQYF. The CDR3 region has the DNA TGTGCCAGCAGCGGGGGACAGGGGGGGGATGAGCAGTACTTC.

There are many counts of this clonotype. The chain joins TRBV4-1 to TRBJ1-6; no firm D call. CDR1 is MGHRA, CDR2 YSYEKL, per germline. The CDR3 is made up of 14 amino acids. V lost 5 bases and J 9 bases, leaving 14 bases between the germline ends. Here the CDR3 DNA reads TGCGCCAGCAGCACCTTGCGGGCGGGTTCACCCCTCCACTTT. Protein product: CASSTLRAGSPLHF.

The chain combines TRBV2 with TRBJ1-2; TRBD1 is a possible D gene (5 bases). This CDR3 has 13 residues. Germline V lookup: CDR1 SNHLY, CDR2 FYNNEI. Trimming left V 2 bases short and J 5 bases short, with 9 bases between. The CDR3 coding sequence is TGTGCCAGCAGTGAACTGGGACCGTATGGCTACACCTTC. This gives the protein CASSELGPYGYTF.

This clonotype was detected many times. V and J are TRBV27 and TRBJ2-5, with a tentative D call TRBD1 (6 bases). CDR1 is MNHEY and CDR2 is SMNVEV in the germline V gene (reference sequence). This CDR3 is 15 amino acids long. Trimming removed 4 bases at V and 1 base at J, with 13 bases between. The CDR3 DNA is TGTGCCAGCAGTTCGCAACTACAGGGCCAAGAGACCCAGTACTTC. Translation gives CASSSQLQGQETQYF.

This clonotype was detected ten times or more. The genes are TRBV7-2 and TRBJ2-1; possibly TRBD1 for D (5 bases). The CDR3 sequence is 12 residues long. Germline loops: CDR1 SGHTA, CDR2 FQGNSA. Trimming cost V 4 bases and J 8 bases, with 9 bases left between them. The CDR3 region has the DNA TGTGCCAGCAGCTACTACAGGTATGAGCAGTTCTTC. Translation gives CASSYYRYEQFF.

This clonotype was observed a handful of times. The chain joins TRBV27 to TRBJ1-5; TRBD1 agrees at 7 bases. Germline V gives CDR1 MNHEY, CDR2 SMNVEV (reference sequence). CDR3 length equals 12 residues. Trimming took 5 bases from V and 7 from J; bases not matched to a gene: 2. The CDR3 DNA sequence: TGTGCCAGCAGTACAGGGGACCAGCCCCAGCATTTT. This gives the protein CASSTGDQPQHF.

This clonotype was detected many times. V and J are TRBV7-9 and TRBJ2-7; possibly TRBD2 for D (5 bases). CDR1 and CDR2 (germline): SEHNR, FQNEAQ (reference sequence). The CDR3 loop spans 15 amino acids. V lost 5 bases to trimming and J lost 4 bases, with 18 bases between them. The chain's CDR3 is CASSKFPGRIYEQYF. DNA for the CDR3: TGTGCCAGCAGCAAATTCCCGGGAAGGATTTACGAGCAGTACTTC.